These T cell receptor beta chains were read from a single sample in a study of T cells after yellow fever vaccination. One entry per CDR3 protein, called by TCRdb with MiXCR from the 5' RACE reads. The sample yields roughly 250,000 distinct CDR3 sequences, around 13% seen once. This sample comprised CD4+ T cells sorted from PBMCs, obtained 45 days after the yellow fever booster vaccination. These receptors were obtained from a man aged 25-45 years who received the YFV17D yellow fever vaccine. Each CDR3 is given with its conserved first and last residue. A D gene is named only where the DNA matches it firmly. Clone size is not always given. Where it is, it says once, few, many or a class for expanded clones.

TRBJ2-3,TRBV24-1,few,NA,TGTGCCACCAGTGAGGGGCGGTTGGCAGATACGCAGTATTTT,CATSEGRLADTQYF
TRBJ2-3,TRBV7-2,few,NA,TGTGCCAGCAGCTCCCAGGGAATTTCTAGCACAGATACGCAGTATTTT,CASSSQGISSTDTQYF
TRBJ1-4,TRBV20-1,NA,TRBD1,TGCAGTGCTATCTTCACAGGGGATGAAAAACTGTTTTTT,CSAIFTGDEKLFF
TRBJ2-1,TRBV19,NA,TRBD1,TGTGCCAGTAGTAGAGTTGGGGGACAGGGTATGTATGAGCAGTTCTTC,CASSRVGGQGMYEQFF
TRBJ1-5,TRBV7-2,NA,NA,TGTGCCAGCAGCTTCGGCTCCCAGCAGCCCCAGCATTTT,CASSFGSQQPQHF
TRBJ1-1,TRBV3-1,few,NA,TGTGCCAGCAGCCAAATGGGAGCCTCTGAAGCTTTCTTT,CASSQMGASEAFF
TRBJ1-1,TRBV5-1,few,NA,TGCGCCAGCAGCCCCGCGACGAACACTGAAGCTTTCTTT,CASSPATNTEAFF
TRBJ1-4,TRBV7-9,few,NA,TGTGCCAGCAGCCCTCAGAAAATCCCCGTAGGGGGGAAACTGTTTTTT,CASSPQKIPVGGKLFF
TRBJ2-2,TRBV15,many,TRBD2,TGTGCCACCAGCATCGGAGCGGGAGGCACCGGGGAGCTGTTTTTT,CATSIGAGGTGELFF
TRBJ2-2,TRBV5-1,NA,TRBD2,TGCGCCAGCAGCTCCCTAGCGGGAAGGCACACCGGGGAGCTGTTTTTT,CASSSLAGRHTGELFF
TRBJ2-5,TRBV12-3/TRBV12-4,few,NA,TGTGCCAGCGCTCGGGCTAGCGCGAACCAAGAGACCCAGTACTTC,CASARASANQETQYF
TRBJ2-2,TRBV20-1,NA,TRBD2,TGCAGTGCTAGACCTGGGACTAGCGGGAGGAACGGGGAGCTGTTTTTT,CSARPGTSGRNGELFF
TRBJ2-1,TRBV29-1,NA,TRBD1,TGCAGCACCCGACAGGGATCTGCTGAGCAGTTCTTC,CSTRQGSAEQFF
TRBJ1-1,TRBV7-2,few,TRBD1,TGTGCCAGCAGCTGGGGACAGGGACATAACACTGAAGCTTTCTTT,CASSWGQGHNTEAFF
TRBJ2-3,TRBV5-1,NA,NA,TGCGCCAGCAGCCCGATGGCGGACAGCACAGATACGCAGTATTTT,CASSPMADSTDTQYF
TRBJ2-5,TRBV7-2,many,NA,TGTGCCAGCAGTTTTGGAGGAGGAGAGACCCAGTACTTC,CASSFGGGETQYF
TRBJ2-1,TRBV20-1,few,TRBD2,TGCAGTGCCGTGCCGGCTAGCGGGAGTTGGGGTAATGAGCAGTTCTTC,CSAVPASGSWGNEQFF
TRBJ2-6,TRBV5-1,few,TRBD2,TGCGCCAGCAGCCCCGAGGGTAGCGGGAGGGCCTCTGGGGCCAACGTCCTGACTTTC,CASSPEGSGRASGANVLTF
TRBJ2-6,TRBV30,NA,NA,TGTGCCTGGAACAGGGATGTCAACTCTGGGGCCAACGTCCTGACTTTC,CAWNRDVNSGANVLTF
TRBJ2-2,TRBV28,once,NA,TGTGCCAGCCTGCACTCGAACACCGGGGAGCTGTTTTTT,CASLHSNTGELFF
TRBJ2-2,TRBV11-2,NA,TRBD2,TGTGCCAGCAGCCCCTTGTCCGGGCTAGCGGGCACCGGGGAGCTGTTTTTT,CASSPLSGLAGTGELFF
TRBJ2-7,TRBV25-1,few,TRBD1,TGTGCCAGCAGTCGGGACAGGGCGCCGTTCGAGCAGTACTTC,CASSRDRAPFEQYF
TRBJ2-5,TRBV20-1,few,NA,TGCAGTGCTCCCCGACGGGGGATAGGGGGAGAGACCCAGTACTTC,CSAPRRGIGGETQYF
TRBJ1-2,TRBV10-3,few,NA,TGTGCCATCAGTGATCAGAACCAAGGCTATGGCTACACCTTC,CAISDQNQGYGYTF
TRBJ2-3,TRBV7-6,few,TRBD2,TGTGCCAGCAGCTTAGTAGCGGGAGGATCAGATACGCAGTATTTT,CASSLVAGGSDTQYF
TRBJ2-2,TRBV12-3/TRBV12-4,many,NA,TGTGCCAGCAGCCAGGGTAAAGGGGAGCTGTTTTTT,CASSQGKGELFF
TRBJ2-3,TRBV7-6,NA,NA,TGTGCCAGCAGCTTAGTGGGCGGGAAACGCACAGATACGCAGTATTTT,CASSLVGGKRTDTQYF
TRBJ2-2,TRBV5-6,NA,TRBD1,TGTGCCAGCTGGATTTCGGGACAGGCCCGTGTCGGGGAGCTGTTTTTT,CASWISGQARVGELFF
TRBJ2-7,TRBV5-6,NA,TRBD1,TGTGCCAGCAGCTCGTCGGGACAGGGAATCTACGAGCAGTACTTC,CASSSSGQGIYEQYF
TRBJ2-7,TRBV7-2,few,NA,TGTGCCAGCAGCTTATATACAGGGCCATACGAGCAGTACTTC,CASSLYTGPYEQYF
TRBJ2-1,TRBV2,NA,NA,TGTGCCAGCAGCGCCGGGCACCAGCAGTTCTTC,CASSAGHQQFF
TRBJ2-7,TRBV12-3/TRBV12-4,NA,NA,TGTGCCAGCAGTCAGGGCAGCTACTACGAGCAGTACTTC,CASSQGSYYEQYF
TRBJ2-5,TRBV5-8,NA,NA,TGTGCCAGCACCCTAGATGAGAGGGAGACCCAGTACTTC,CASTLDERETQYF
TRBJ2-3,TRBV5-6,NA,NA,TGTGCCAGCATCTCCCAAGGGGGGGCCACAGATACGCAGTATTTT,CASISQGGATDTQYF
TRBJ2-1,TRBV11-3,few,TRBD2,TGTGCCAGCAGCCGGGGCGGCGGGAGTGACAATGAGCAGTTCTTC,CASSRGGGSDNEQFF
TRBJ2-2,TRBV7-3,few,TRBD1,TGTGCCAGCAGCCCATCGACAGGGCACACCGGGGAGCTGTTTTTT,CASSPSTGHTGELFF
TRBJ2-5,TRBV5-1,few,NA,TGCGCCAGCAGCTTTGGCGGGAACGAAGAGACCCAGTACTTC,CASSFGGNEETQYF
TRBJ1-1,TRBV20-1,NA,NA,TGCAGTGCAAGAAGCCCCAATAACATGAACACTGAAGCTTTCTTT,CSARSPNNMNTEAFF
TRBJ2-7,TRBV27,NA,NA,TGTGCCAGCAAAATGTCCGACAGGCCCGCCTACGAGCAGTACTTC,CASKMSDRPAYEQYF
TRBJ2-3,TRBV7-2,few,TRBD2,TGTGCCAGCGGGAGGGCCTCAGATACGCAGTATTTT,CASGRASDTQYF
TRBJ2-1,TRBV7-2,few,TRBD2,TGTGCCAGCAGCTTTTCAGCGGGAGGGCTCAATGAGCAGTTCTTC,CASSFSAGGLNEQFF
TRBJ2-6,TRBV29-1,few,NA,TGCAGCGTCTCCAATAGGGGGGCCAACGTCCTGACTTTC,CSVSNRGANVLTF
TRBJ1-1,TRBV7-2,NA,TRBD1,TGTGCCAGCAGCCCGGCCAGGGGGCGCGGTAGGACTGAAGCTTTCTTT,CASSPARGRGRTEAFF
TRBJ2-7,TRBV28,NA,TRBD2,TGTGCCAGCAGCCCTACGGGACTAGTCCACTACGAGCAGTACTTC,CASSPTGLVHYEQYF
TRBJ2-1,TRBV7-9,few,TRBD2,TGTGCCAGCAGCGGGGGACTAGCGGGAGATGAGCAGTTCTTC,CASSGGLAGDEQFF
TRBJ2-2,TRBV11-1,many,TRBD2,TGTGCCAGCAGCTTAGGCGTTTTAGCGGGAGGACGCAACACCGGGGAGCTGTTTTTT,CASSLGVLAGGRNTGELFF